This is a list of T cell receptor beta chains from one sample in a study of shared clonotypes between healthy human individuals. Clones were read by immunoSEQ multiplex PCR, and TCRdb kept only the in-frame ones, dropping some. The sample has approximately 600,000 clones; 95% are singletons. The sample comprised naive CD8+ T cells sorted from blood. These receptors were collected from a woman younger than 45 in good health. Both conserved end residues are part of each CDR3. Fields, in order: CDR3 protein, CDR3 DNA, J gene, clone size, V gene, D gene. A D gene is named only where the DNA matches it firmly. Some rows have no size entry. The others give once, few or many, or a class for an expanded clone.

CASSKFKGASYEQYF | TGTGCCAGCAGCAAATTCAAGGGGGCTTCCTACGAGCAGTACTTC | TRBJ2-7 | . | TRBV21-1 | .
CASGSRSTLREDGYTF | TGCGCCAGCGGGTCCAGGAGTACCCTCAGAGAAGATGGCTACACCTTC | TRBJ1-2 | . | TRBV4-1 | .
CASSEIERAGEQYF | TGTGCCAGCAGCGAAATTGAGAGGGCCGGCGAGCAGTACTTC | TRBJ2-7 | . | TRBV6-1 | .
CASSSHRLAGDADTQYF | TGTGCCAGCAGCTCCCATCGGCTAGCGGGAGACGCAGATACGCAGTATTTT | TRBJ2-3 | . | TRBV5-4 | TRBD2
CASSGVATYNEQFF | TGTGCCAGCAGTGGAGTGGCCACCTACAATGAGCAGTTCTTC | TRBJ2-1 | . | TRBV2 | .
CASSQGIYEQYF | TGCGCCAGCAGCCAAGGAATCTACGAGCAGTACTTC | TRBJ2-7 | few | TRBV4-1 | .
CASSQGGGGRAFDEQFF | TGCGCCAGCAGCCAAGGGGGTGGCGGGAGGGCCTTCGATGAGCAGTTCTTC | TRBJ2-1 | . | TRBV4-1 | TRBD2
CASGVAGTYEQYF | TGTGCCAGCGGCGTGGCAGGGACATACGAGCAGTACTTC | TRBJ2-7 | . | TRBV6-1 | .
CASSHLGQGADEQYF | TGCGCCAGCAGCCATCTGGGACAGGGAGCCGACGAGCAGTACTTC | TRBJ2-7 | . | TRBV4-1 | TRBD1
CASSIWGTTDTQYF | TGTGCCAGTAGTATATGGGGCACCACAGATACGCAGTATTTT | TRBJ2-3 | . | TRBV19 | .
CATLTTTANYGYTF | TGTGCCACCCTAACTACGACGGCCAACTATGGCTACACCTTC | TRBJ1-2 | . | TRBV10-3 | .
CASSVVESEGVHEQYF | TGTGCCAGCAGCGTAGTTGAGTCCGAGGGAGTACACGAGCAGTACTTC | TRBJ2-7 | . | TRBV9 | .
CASSLSGLRLHTGELFF | TGTGCCAGCAGTTTATCGGGACTCCGACTTCATACCGGGGAGCTGTTTTTT | TRBJ2-2 | . | TRBV28 | .
CASSSERGHTGELFF | TGCGCCAGCAGCTCCGAGCGGGGCCACACCGGGGAGCTGTTTTTT | TRBJ2-2 | . | TRBV5-1 | TRBD2
CASSLSPTGELFF | TGTGCCAGCAGTTTATCCCCCACCGGGGAGCTGTTTTTT | TRBJ2-2 | . | TRBV27 | .
CASSYRETGSGYNEQFF | TGTGCCAGCAGTTATAGGGAGACGGGCTCGGGGTACAATGAGCAGTTCTTC | TRBJ2-1 | . | TRBV2 | .
CASQTSGRWETQYF | TGTGCCAGTCAGACTAGCGGGAGATGGGAGACCCAGTACTTC | TRBJ2-5 | . | TRBV28 | TRBD2
CASSIIGELFF | TGTGCCAGTAGTATAATCGGGGAGCTGTTTTTT | TRBJ2-2 | . | TRBV19 | .
CSVVFGGRSNEQFF | TGCAGCGTTGTATTTGGCGGGAGGTCTAATGAGCAGTTCTTC | TRBJ2-1 | . | TRBV29-1 | TRBD2
CASIGVYTIYF | TGTGCCAGCATAGGGGTATACACCATATATTTT | TRBJ1-3 | . | TRBV6-4 | .
CASSYGGGTEAFF | TGTGCCAGCAGTTACGGGGGGGGCACTGAAGCTTTCTTT | TRBJ1-1 | once | TRBV27 | .
CASSSINENTEAFF | TGTGCCAGCAGTTCCATAAATGAGAACACTGAAGCTTTCTTT | TRBJ1-1 | . | TRBV6-5 | .
CASTIRNGRDEQYF | TGTGCCAGCACCATTCGGAACGGCCGCGACGAGCAGTACTTC | TRBJ2-7 | . | TRBV27 | .
CATERTGADTIYF | TGTGCCACGGAGCGGACAGGGGCGGACACCATATATTTT | TRBJ1-3 | . | TRBV19 | TRBD1
CASTFLGSSYEQYF | TGTGCCAGCACCTTCCTCGGGAGCTCCTACGAGCAGTACTTC | TRBJ2-7 | once | TRBV7-8 | .
CASRNKLSTQSRANVLTF | TGTGCAAGTCGCAATAAACTCTCCACACAAAGTCGGGCCAACGTCCTGACTTTC | TRBJ2-6 | . | TRBV12-2 | .
CASSAADGYEQYF | TGCGCCAGCTCTGCGGCGGACGGGTACGAGCAGTACTTC | TRBJ2-7 | . | TRBV10-2 | .
CSVADYNEQFF | TGCAGCGTTGCAGATTACAATGAGCAGTTCTTC | TRBJ2-1 | . | TRBV29-1 | .
CASSLETETYGYTF | TGTGCCAGCAGCCTGGAGACAGAAACCTATGGCTACACCTTC | TRBJ1-2 | . | TRBV7-2 | .
CASSLVSPLHF | TGTGCCAGCAGCCTTGTTTCACCCCTCCACTTT | TRBJ1-6 | . | TRBV14 | .
CASSLTGTEQFF | TGTGCCAGCAGTTTAACTGGGACTGAGCAGTTCTTC | TRBJ2-1 | . | TRBV27 | .
CASSFPGLTDTQYF | TGTGCCAGCAGTTTCCCGGGGCTTACAGATACGCAGTATTTT | TRBJ2-3 | . | TRBV28 | .
CASSVPGGAFF | TGTGCCAGCAGTGTCCCAGGCGGGGCTTTCTTT | TRBJ1-1 | . | TRBV25-1 | .
CASSHPSGVNTGELFF | TGCGCCAGCAGCCACCCCTCGGGGGTGAACACCGGGGAGCTGTTTTTT | TRBJ2-2 | once | TRBV4-1 | .
CASSWTGASGEQYF | TGTGCCAGCAGTTGGACAGGGGCCAGTGGCGAGCAGTACTTC | TRBJ2-7 | . | TRBV28 | TRBD1
CASSYWAGQHYEQYF | TGTGCCAGCAGTTACTGGGCTGGACAGCACTACGAGCAGTACTTC | TRBJ2-7 | . | TRBV6-5 | .
CASSLHPSSNQPQHF | TGCGCCAGCAGCTTGCATCCCAGTAGCAATCAGCCCCAGCATTTT | TRBJ1-5 | . | TRBV5-1 | .
CASSLSAGAEQYF | TGTGCCAGCAGTTTATCAGCGGGAGCCGAGCAGTACTTC | TRBJ2-7 | . | TRBV27 | TRBD2
CASKYGNTEAFF | TGTGCCAGCAAATACGGGAACACTGAAGCTTTCTTT | TRBJ1-1 | . | TRBV28 | .
CASSLSLVGGLYGYTF | TGTGCCAGCAGCTTGTCCTTGGTGGGAGGGTTATATGGCTACACCTTC | TRBJ1-2 | . | TRBV7-9 | .
CASHLGVEQYF | TGTGCCAGTCACCTGGGTGTCGAGCAGTACTTC | TRBJ2-7 | . | TRBV28 | .
CASGSGVLGNEQFF | TGCGCCAGCGGTTCGGGAGTCTTGGGAAATGAGCAGTTCTTC | TRBJ2-1 | . | TRBV5-1 | .
CASSEPAINYEQYF | TGTGCCAGCAGTGAACCGGCGATTAACTACGAGCAGTACTTC | TRBJ2-7 | . | TRBV2 | .
CASSPPGVGNTGELFF | TGTGCCAGCAGCCCCCCCGGAGTGGGAAACACCGGGGAGCTGTTTTTT | TRBJ2-2 | . | TRBV7-9 | .
CASSWELLYEQYF | TGCGCCAGCAGCTGGGAGCTACTATACGAGCAGTACTTC | TRBJ2-7 | . | TRBV5-1 | .
CASSSAGTGAYEQYF | TGTGCCAGCAGCTCAGCCGGGACAGGGGCCTACGAGCAGTACTTC | TRBJ2-7 | . | TRBV5-4 | TRBD1
CASSSIRDSSYEQYF | TGTGCCAGCAGCTCAATCCGGGACAGTTCCTACGAGCAGTACTTC | TRBJ2-7 | . | TRBV13 | TRBD1
CASSPGISGSYEQYF | TGCGCCAGCAGCCCAGGCATCAGCGGCTCCTACGAGCAGTACTTC | TRBJ2-7 | . | TRBV4-1 | .
CASSLDREGTNYGYTF | TGTGCCAGCAGTTTAGACAGGGAGGGAACTAACTATGGCTACACCTTC | TRBJ1-2 | once | TRBV28 | TRBD1
CSASEYNEQFF | TGCAGTGCTTCCGAATACAATGAGCAGTTCTTC | TRBJ2-1 | . | TRBV20-1 | .
CASSHGYDRASYEQYF | TGCGCCAGCAGCCATGGTTACGACAGGGCGTCCTACGAGCAGTACTTC | TRBJ2-7 | . | TRBV4-1 | TRBD1
CASSPTSAGEETQYF | TGTGCCAGCTCACCTACTAGCGCGGGAGAGGAGACCCAGTACTTC | TRBJ2-5 | . | TRBV18 | TRBD2
CASPGLAGVGEQFF | TGTGCCAGCCCGGGACTAGCGGGAGTAGGGGAGCAGTTCTTC | TRBJ2-1 | . | TRBV7-9 | TRBD2
CASSLAGTGNMYEQYF | TGCGCCAGCAGCCTAGCCGGGACAGGGAATATGTACGAGCAGTACTTC | TRBJ2-7 | once | TRBV4-1 | TRBD1
CASSYTDYEQYF | TGTGCCAGCAGTTACACTGACTACGAGCAGTACTTC | TRBJ2-7 | . | TRBV28 | .